This TCR beta chain was sequenced during a study of T-cell reconstitution after alpha-beta-depleted transplantation in children. The V end was cut by 6 bases, the J end by 4 bases, with 16 bases between. CDR3 length: 15 residues. This clonotype was detected many times. The TCRbeta library incorporated unique molecular identifiers. TCRdb independently ran MiXCR on the PCR reads; one entry per CDR3 protein. The repertoire holds around 400,000 distinct CDR3 sequences, with 9.5% to 13% as singletons. The rearrangement links TRBV12-3 or TRBV12-4 to TRBJ1-3; D gene unclear. Sequencing used PBMCs from the stem cell graft donor, obtained from the stem cell graft. The source of this sequence is a human donor who donated a stem cell graft to a child with acute myeloid leukemia. Here the CDR3 DNA reads TGTGCCAGCAGCCATACCGGGCCCCGGGGAAACACCATATATTTT. This codes for CASSHTGPRGNTIYF.